One sample yielded the 11 T cell receptor beta chains listed below, sequenced in a study of shared clonotypes between healthy human individuals. In the naive CD8 group, cells lacked CD45RO and were positively selected for CCR7, so terminally differentiated effector memory CD45RA+ cells were left out. Assay: immunoSEQ multiplex PCR; the TCRdb copy retains only in-frame clones and omits some. The data show about 820,000 clones, with more than 85% seen just once and around 24% held by the top ten. The sequencing sample was made of naive CD8+ T cells sorted from blood. These receptors were collected from a man aged 30 to 45 in good health.

This clone came up once. This sequence joins TRBV7-9 and TRBJ1-4; 7 positions agree with TRBD1. Trimming took 5 bases from V and 10 from J; bases not matched to a gene: 16. The length of the CDR3 is 16 residues. Germline V gene data show CDR1 as SEHNR and CDR2 as FQNEAQ (reference sequence). CDR3 region: CASSDGIGTEDVKLFF. The CDR3 region has the DNA TGTGCCAGCAGCGATGGTATTGGGACAGAAGACGTAAAACTGTTTTTT.

This chain uses TRBV7-9 with TRBJ2-1, with 11 bases identical to TRBD2. The CDR3 consists of 16 residues. CDR1 SEHNR and CDR2 FQNEAQ come from the germline V gene (reference sequence). V was pared by 5 bases and J by 6 bases, with 9 bases of the junction left unmatched. The CDR3 loop is CASSAPRTSGFNEQFF. The CDR3 coding sequence is TGTGCCAGCAGCGCACCCCGGACTAGCGGGTTCAATGAGCAGTTCTTC. Supplemented by reference TRBV7-9 and TRBJ2-1, the full variable domain reads DTGVSQNPRHKITKRGQNVTFRCDPISEHNRLYWYRQTLGQGPEFLTYFQNEAQLEKSRLLSDRFSAERPKGSFSTLEIQRTEQGDSAMYLCASSAPRTSGFNEQFFGPGTRLTVL.

The V gene is TRBV29-1, the J gene TRBJ2-7; a possible D gene is TRBD2 (6 bases). The CDR3 totals 14 residues. CDR1 and CDR2 from the germline V gene are SQVTM and ANQGSEA. Trimming removed 7 bases at V and 0 bases at J, with 16 bases between. This CDR3 is CSAVVVGGSYEQYF. CDR3 sequence (DNA): TGCAGCGCCGTGGTGGTCGGGGGCTCCTACGAGCAGTACTTC.

The rearrangement links TRBV18 to TRBJ1-1; D gene uncertain. Germline V gives CDR1 KGHSH, CDR2 LQKENI. This CDR3 region has 12 residues. Trimming pared 7 bases from V and 6 bases from J, leaving 12 bases between. The CDR3 spells CASLVGGSEAFF. CDR3 coding DNA: TGTGCCAGCTTAGTCGGCGGGTCTGAAGCTTTCTTT.

This clone was detected only once. The chain couples TRBV5-1 to TRBJ2-7, with 7 bases that match TRBD2. With V trimmed by 2 bases and J by 3 bases, 11 bases remained unmatched. The CDR3 is 16 residues long. Looked up from germline, CDR1 is SGHRS and CDR2 is YFSETQ. DNA for the CDR3: TGCGCCAGCAGCTTAGACGGCGGGAGACCATTCTACGAGCAGTACTTC. Translation: CASSLDGGRPFYEQYF. The whole variable domain, remainder taken from reference TRBV5-1 and TRBJ2-7, is KAGVTQTPRYLIKTRGQQVTLSCSPISGHRSVSWYQQTPGQGLQFLFEYFSETQRNKGNFPGRFSGRQFSNSRSEMNVSTLELGDSALYLCASSLDGGRPFYEQYFGPGTRLTVT.

The chain is built from TRBV19 and TRBJ1-1; D remains ambiguous. Looked up from germline, CDR1 is LNHDA and CDR2 is SQIVND (reference sequence). The V gene lost 7 bases and the J gene lost 6 bases, with 18 bases spanning the gap. The CDR3 length is 14 residues. CDR3 loop: CASITQLGRPEAFF. CDR3 nucleotides: TGTGCCAGTATCACCCAACTCGGGCGACCTGAAGCTTTCTTT.

This clone has a single count. The rearrangement joins TRBV9 to TRBJ2-2; 12 bases are a match to TRBD1. In germline, CDR1 is SGDLS, CDR2 YYNGEE. The CDR3 length is 16 residues. Unmatched junction bases numbered 8, after V lost 4 bases and J lost 7 bases. DNA of the CDR3: TGTGCCAGCAGCCCGACGGGACAGGGGGCGAGCGGGGAGCTGTTTTTT. It translates to CASSPTGQGASGELFF.

The V gene is TRBV7-9, the J gene TRBJ2-7; D uncertain. CDR3 length equals 12 residues. The germline gives CDR1 SEHNR, CDR2 FQNEAQ (reference sequence). The V gene lost 3 bases and the J gene lost 5 bases, with 8 bases spanning the gap. CDR3 loop: CASSFGIDEQYF. CDR3 sequence (DNA): TGTGCCAGCAGCTTTGGGATCGACGAGCAGTACTTC.

The chain has TRBV7-9 and TRBJ2-7; 8 nucleotides align to TRBD2. The germline V gene encodes CDR1 SEHNR and CDR2 FQNEAQ (reference sequence). This CDR3 region has 16 residues. V trimming: 5 bases; J trimming: 5 bases; junction bases outside the gene matches: 14. DNA for the CDR3: TGTGCCAGCAGCCAGACCGGGACTAGTTTTCTCCACGAGCAGTACTTC. It translates to CASSQTGTSFLHEQYF.

The CDR3 nucleotides are TGTGCCAGCAGTTATTCTCACAATGAGCAGTTCTTC. Protein sequence: CASSYSHNEQFF. The chain has TRBV6-5 and TRBJ2-1; no definite D call. Germline-derived CDR1 and CDR2 are MNHEY and SVGAGI. The CDR3 spans 12 residues. Trimming stripped 3 bases from V and 5 bases from J, with 5 bases between.

The chain combines TRBV29-1 with TRBJ2-7; the D is unclear. V was pared by 1 base and J by 1 base, with 14 bases between. CDR3 length: 15 residues. CDR1 is SQVTM, CDR2 ANQGSEA, per germline. CDR3 coding DNA: TGCAGCGTTGAAGCGGTAGGGCAGGAATCCTACGAGCAGTACTTC. Translation: CSVEAVGQESYEQYF.